Each of the 24 T cell receptor beta chains below was sequenced from the same sample in a study of T cell repertoires in cytomegalovirus infection. Their recognized antigens are unknown. TCRdb processed the reads anew with MiXCR; each CDR3 protein has one entry. The sample holds approximately 910,000 distinct CDR3 sequences, around 32% seen once. Sample: cultured CD8+ T cells from PBMCs, taken from culture after CMV antigen stimulation. These receptors were taken from a human donor in good health (CMV status not recorded). Some clones in this sample may be carry-over from other donors' samples.

The chain recombines TRBV27 with TRBJ1-5; no definite D call. Germline CDR1 and CDR2: MNHEY and SMNVEV (reference sequence). Trimming cost V 10 bases and J 0 bases, with 10 bases left between them. This CDR3 contains 13 residues. The CDR3 sequence: CATSINSNQPQHF. CDR3 sequence (DNA): TGTGCCACCTCTATAAATAGCAATCAGCCCCAGCATTTT.

There are a few counts of this clonotype. V gene TRBV7-2 combines with J gene TRBJ2-1; 9 bases are a match to TRBD2. Trimming took 11 bases from V and 4 from J; bases not matched to a gene: 6. From germline, CDR1 is SGHTA and CDR2 FQGNSA. The CDR3 extends over 13 amino acids. The CDR3 region is CAGRLAGYNEQFF. DNA for the CDR3: TGTGCCGGGCGGCTAGCGGGGTACAATGAGCAGTTCTTC.

The chain is built from TRBV27 and TRBJ1-5, with 8 bases matching TRBD1. This CDR3 is 14 amino acids long. Trimming at V came to 4 bases and at J to 6 bases, leaving 5 bases not matched to a gene. Germline V gene lookup returns CDR1 MNHEY and CDR2 SMNVEV (reference sequence). In nucleotides, the CDR3 is TGTGCCAGCAGTTCAACAGGGGGTGCTCAGCCCCAGCATTTT. Translated, it gives CASSSTGGAQPQHF.

In its sample, this clonotype was seen many times. V gene TRBV7-8 combines with J gene TRBJ2-2; D might be TRBD2 (6 bases). The CDR3 covers 18 residues. Trimming cost V 10 bases and J 4 bases, with 28 bases left between them. CDR1 is SGHVS and CDR2 is FQNEAQ in the germline V gene. DNA for the CDR3: TGTGCCATCATTTACGATGGGAGGACTGTGTCGGCCACCGGGGAGCTGTTTTTT. This sequence encodes CAIIYDGRTVSATGELFF. The variable domain in full, with the rest retrieved from reference TRBV7-8 and TRBJ2-2, is GAGVSQSPRYKVAKRGQDVALRCDPISGHVSLFWYQQALGQGPEFLTYFQNEAQLDKSGLPSDRFFAERPEGSVSTLKIQRTQQEDSAVYLCAIIYDGRTVSATGELFFGEGSRLTVL.

This clonotype was seen repeatedly, ten times or more. The rearrangement joins TRBV7-2 to TRBJ2-3; 9 nucleotides match TRBD2. This CDR3 spans 15 amino acids. J lost 7 bases, V lost 1 base, and 6 bases had no gene match. Germline CDR1 is SGHTA and CDR2 is FQGNSA. In DNA form, the CDR3 reads TGTGCCAGCAGCTTAGGCGGGGGGGCGATGAATACGCAGTATTTT. This translates into CASSLGGGAMNTQYF.

This clonotype came up a few times. The CDR3 coding sequence is TGTGCCAGCAGTTACGGGCACTCCAATGAGCAGTTCTTC. Amino acids: CASSYGHSNEQFF. The chain couples TRBV6-5 to TRBJ2-1; unclear D gene. The CDR3 has 13 residues. Trimming removed 2 bases from V and 6 bases from J, with 8 bases in between. Germline V gene data show CDR1 as MNHEY and CDR2 as SVGAGI.

The sample holds a few counts of this clonotype. The chain uses TRBV7-8 and TRBJ2-3; D is uncertain. Germline CDR1 reads SGHVS; CDR2 reads FQNEAQ. Deletions cut 1 base from V and 10 bases from J, with 6 bases between. The CDR3 is 11 amino acids. In DNA form, the CDR3 reads TGTGCCAGCAGCTTAGACCCTTCGCAGTATTTT. Its protein product is CASSLDPSQYF. The whole variable domain, remainder taken from reference TRBV7-8 and TRBJ2-3, is GAGVSQSPRYKVAKRGQDVALRCDPISGHVSLFWYQQALGQGPEFLTYFQNEAQLDKSGLPSDRFFAERPEGSVSTLKIQRTQQEDSAVYLCASSLDPSQYFGPGTRLTVL.

V gene TRBV28 combines with J gene TRBJ1-1; no firm D call. Germline V gene sequence: CDR1 MDHEN, CDR2 SYDVKM. The CDR3 extends over 16 amino acids. Trimming left V 3 bases short and J 0 bases short, with 14 bases between. The CDR3 nucleotides read TGTGCCAGCAGTTTTAACTTCGGCTCTCTGAACACTGAAGCTTTCTTT. This sequence encodes CASSFNFGSLNTEAFF.

The chain combines TRBV27 with TRBJ2-5; TRBD2 aligns across 7 bases. J lost 0 bases, V lost 2 bases, and 12 bases had no gene match. Germline V gene lookup returns CDR1 MNHEY and CDR2 SMNVEV (reference sequence). This CDR3 has 18 residues. The CDR3 loop is CASSLTGQAGGYQETQYF. CDR3 bases: TGTGCCAGCAGTTTAACTGGGCAGGCCGGGGGGTACCAAGAGACCCAGTACTTC.

The chain is built from TRBV19 and TRBJ2-7; 10 nucleotides align to TRBD2. This CDR3 region has 16 residues. V lost 7 bases to trimming and J lost 2 bases; unmatched junction nucleotides: 11. Germline V gene lookup returns CDR1 LNHDA and CDR2 SQIVND (reference sequence). The CDR3 DNA sequence: TGTGCCAGTAACCCAAATGGCCTAGCGGGGGCCTACGAGCAGTACTTC. Its protein is CASNPNGLAGAYEQYF.

This chain connects TRBV29-1 to TRBJ2-5; 8 nucleotides agree with TRBD1. V lost 6 bases to trimming and J lost 1 base; unmatched junction nucleotides: 4. The CDR3 sequence is 13 residues long. Per germline, CDR1 SQVTM and CDR2 ANQGSEA. CDR3 in amino acids: CSVETGGQETQYF. The CDR3, as DNA: TGCAGCGTGGAAACAGGGGGCCAAGAGACCCAGTACTTC.

This clonotype turned up a few times. The chain links TRBV29-1 to TRBJ1-2, with D uncertain. Trimming removed 0 bases at V and 10 bases at J, with 15 bases between. The CDR3 sequence is 13 residues long. In germline, CDR1 is SQVTM, CDR2 ANQGSEA. CDR3 sequence: CSVEDFPKPDYTF. Written as DNA, the CDR3 is TGCAGCGTTGAAGATTTCCCCAAGCCGGACTACACCTTC. The whole variable domain, filled in from reference TRBV29-1 and TRBJ1-2, reads SAVISQKPSRDICQRGTSLTIQCQVDSQVTMMFWYRQQPGQSLTLIATANQGSEATYESGFVIDKFPISRPNLTFSTLTVSNMSPEDSSIYLCSVEDFPKPDYTFGSGTRLTVV.

The chain combines TRBV12-3 or TRBV12-4 with TRBJ1-2; D may be TRBD1 (5 bases). V lost 5 bases to trimming and J lost 4 bases, with 17 bases between them. The CDR3 sequence is 15 residues long. The CDR3 DNA reads as TGTGCCAGCAGTGAAGACAGACAAGCTAGCTATGGCTACACCTTC. Protein sequence: CASSEDRQASYGYTF.

This clonotype was seen repeatedly, ten times or more. CDR3 loop: CASSPLGTLKETQYF. The CDR3 region has the DNA TGTGCCAGCAGCCCCCTCGGGACCCTTAAGGAGACCCAGTACTTC. This sequence joins TRBV7-2 and TRBJ2-5; D may be TRBD1 or TRBD2 (5 bases each). Deletions cut 5 bases from V and 5 bases from J, with 18 bases between. The CDR3 totals 15 residues. Germline V gene lookup returns CDR1 SGHTA and CDR2 FQGNSA.

This clonotype was counted a few times. This chain uses TRBV6-1 with TRBJ1-5; 8 nucleotides match TRBD1. The CDR3 has 15 residues. Trimming at V came to 5 bases and at J to 7 bases, leaving 10 bases not matched to a gene. Germline lookup yields CDR1 MNHNS and CDR2 SASEGT. The CDR3 DNA reads as TGTGCCAGCAGTCAAGGGGACAGGCTAGGGCAGCCCCAGCATTTT. It encodes CASSQGDRLGQPQHF.

The genes are TRBV10-1 and TRBJ2-3, with TRBD2 matching over 8 bases. The V gene's germline CDR1 is WNHNN and CDR2 SYGVQD (reference sequence). After removal of 2 bases from V and 6 bases from J, the junction contained 4 bases not matched to a gene. The CDR3 extends over 14 amino acids. CDR3 protein: CASSEVRGVDTQYF. DNA for the CDR3: TGCGCCAGCAGTGAGGTGCGGGGGGTGGATACGCAGTATTTT.

This chain uses TRBV20-1 with TRBJ1-3, with 9 bases matching TRBD1. Germline V gene data show CDR1 as DFQATT and CDR2 as SNEGSKA (reference sequence). This CDR3 region has 15 residues. V was pared by 3 bases and J by 3 bases, with 6 bases of the junction left unmatched. For the CDR3, the DNA is TGCAGTGCTAGCTCGGACAGGGGCGTTGGAAACACCATATATTTT. It encodes CSASSDRGVGNTIYF.

This clonotype has a count of ten or more. The V gene is TRBV7-9, the J gene TRBJ1-1; D gene unclear. V was shortened by 5 bases and J by 4 bases, with 8 bases between the two germline ends. Germline assignment: CDR1 SEHNR and CDR2 FQNEAQ (reference sequence). This CDR3 has 12 amino acids. CDR3 amino acids: CASSVQPTEAFF. The CDR3 coding sequence is TGTGCCAGCAGCGTACAGCCCACTGAAGCTTTCTTT.

The CDR3: CASSARQGADGELFF. Written as DNA, the CDR3 is TGTGCCAGCAGCGCGAGACAGGGGGCAGACGGGGAGCTGTTTTTT. V and J are TRBV11-3 and TRBJ2-2; 10 bases align to TRBD1. Per germline, CDR1 SGHNT and CDR2 YENEEA. Unmatched junction bases numbered 7, after V lost 5 bases and J lost 7 bases. CDR3 length equals 15 residues.

The CDR3 loop reads CATRSADTQYF. CDR3 coding DNA: TGTGCCACCAGGTCGGCAGATACGCAGTATTTT. The chain has TRBV15 and TRBJ2-3, with unresolved D. With 6 bases removed from V and 4 bases from J, the gap between germline ends came to 5 bases. This CDR3 is built from 11 residues. Germline loops: CDR1 LNHNV, CDR2 YYDKDF (reference sequence).

This clonotype was counted between two and nine times. The chain uses TRBV7-6 and TRBJ2-7; 9 nucleotides agree with TRBD1. With 5 bases clipped from V and 5 bases from J, the junction kept 7 bases outside the gene matches. Germline V gives CDR1 SGHVS, CDR2 FNYEAQ. The CDR3 length is 14 residues. CDR3 in amino acids: CASSDWTGANEQYF. The CDR3 DNA reads as TGTGCCAGCAGCGACTGGACAGGGGCCAACGAGCAGTACTTC. Full variable domain (outside the CDR3, taken from reference TRBV7-6 and TRBJ2-7): GAGVSQSPRYKVTKRGQDVALRCDPISGHVSLYWYRQALGQGPEFLTYFNYEAQQDKSGLPNDRFSAERPEGSISTLTIQRTEQRDSAMYRCASSDWTGANEQYFGPGTRLTVT.

This clonotype was picked up one time. The CDR3 does not close with the conserved phenylalanine or tryptophan, likely indicating a read error. The chain joins TRBV5-8 to TRBJ2-1; perhaps TRBD1 as D (5 bases). Per germline, CDR1 SGHTS and CDR2 YDEGEE. The CDR3 loop spans 16 amino acids. The V end was cut by 6 bases, the J end by 0 bases, with 16 bases between. CDR3 sequence (DNA): TGTGCCAGCATCCCCCCCTGGGGCAACTCCTACAATGAGCAGTTCATC. Its protein is CASIPPWGNSYNEQFI.

This clonotype came up a few times. CDR3 region: CASGGLVGNEQFF. The CDR3 region has the DNA TGTGCCAGTGGGGGGCTCGTAGGCAATGAGCAGTTCTTC. This chain connects TRBV19 to TRBJ2-1; D could derive from TRBD1 or TRBD2 (6 bases each). The CDR3 contains 13 residues. Germline V gives CDR1 LNHDA, CDR2 SQIVND (reference sequence). Between the trimmed V and J ends, which lost 8 bases and 6 bases, there was a span of 14 bases.

This clonotype was recorded only once. This chain links TRBV7-9 with TRBJ2-3, with TRBD2 matching 7 bases. Per germline, CDR1 SEHNR and CDR2 FQNEAQ (reference sequence). V dropped 5 bases and J dropped 0; count of bases not matched to a gene: 5. The CDR3 is made up of 15 amino acids. The CDR3 region has the DNA TGTGCCAGCAGCGTTAGCGGGCCTAGCACAGATACGCAGTATTTT. Its protein product is CASSVSGPSTDTQYF.